The rows below give T cell receptor beta chains drawn from one sample of a study of control samples from healthy donors and cancer patients. Using immunoSEQ multiplex PCR, the repertoire was profiled, and TCRdb retains in-frame clones only, with some absent. The table has some 130,000 clones, over 80% seen once; the top ten hold about 2.2%. What was sequenced was blood. The receptor source for this set is a woman in her forties or fifties in good health. Both conserved end residues are part of each CDR3. The order of the fields is CDR3 DNA, CDR3 protein, CDR3 length, clone size, D gene, V gene, J gene. The D gene is left open where the match is weak. Clone sizes are given selectively: once, few, many, or a class where the clone is expanded.

TGTGCCAGCAGTGAATCCGGGACAGGGACGTCGGCTTTCTTT,CASSESGTGTSAFF,14,.,TRBD1,TRBV2,TRBJ1-1
TGTGCCAGCAGTTACAGGGGCTGGGGCAATGAGCAGTTCTTC,CASSYRGWGNEQFF,14,.,.,TRBV6-5,TRBJ2-1
TGTGCCAGCAGCGTACCCCCCTCCGGGATTTCAAGGTCCTACAATGAGCAGTTCTTC,CASSVPPSGISRSYNEQFF,19,.,.,TRBV9,TRBJ2-1
TGTGCCAGCAGCTCCCTAATGCTTGGGAGTACAGGAAACACCATATATTTT,CASSSLMLGSTGNTIYF,17,.,.,TRBV7-8,TRBJ1-3
TGTGCCAGCAGCCAAGAGACAGGGACCTATGGCTACACCTTC,CASSQETGTYGYTF,14,.,TRBD1,TRBV4-2,TRBJ1-2
TGTGCCTGGACCCGGGGGACAGGGTTCGGGGAGCTGTTTTTT,CAWTRGTGFGELFF,14,.,TRBD1,TRBV30,TRBJ2-2
TGTGCCAGCAGTACCACCCAGAGATTCACAGATACGCAGTATTTT,CASSTTQRFTDTQYF,15,.,.,TRBV28,TRBJ2-3
TGCGCCAGCAGTCAGGAGGGGCTGGGTGAAAAACTGTTTTTT,CASSQEGLGEKLFF,14,.,.,TRBV5-1,TRBJ1-4
TGTGCCAGCAGCTCCTCCAGTTACACTGAAGCTTTCTTT,CASSSSSYTEAFF,13,.,.,TRBV5-6,TRBJ1-1
TGCGCCAGCAGCTTGAAGGGTACTGAAGCTTTCTTT,CASSLKGTEAFF,12,.,.,TRBV5-1,TRBJ1-1
TGTGCCAGCGGGGGACAGAACACTGAAGCTTTCTTT,CASGGQNTEAFF,12,.,.,TRBV2,TRBJ1-1
TGCGCCAGCAGCTTGGGGGACATGAACACTGAAGCTTTCTTT,CASSLGDMNTEAFF,14,.,.,TRBV5-1,TRBJ1-1
TGTGCCAGCAGCCTTACCGGGGGCTATGGCTACACCTTC,CASSLTGGYGYTF,13,.,.,TRBV12-3/TRBV12-4,TRBJ1-2
TGTGCCAGCAGCTTACGCTCCTTGTCCGGGACAGCGACCACCTACGAGCAGTACTTC,CASSLRSLSGTATTYEQYF,19,.,TRBD1,TRBV7-9,TRBJ2-7
TGCGCCAGCAGCTTGGGTTCCGGGACAGGGGGCACTGAAGCTTTCTTT,CASSLGSGTGGTEAFF,16,.,TRBD1,TRBV5-1,TRBJ1-1
TGTGCCAGCAGCGACAGGGTGTATGGCTACACCTTC,CASSDRVYGYTF,12,.,.,TRBV9,TRBJ1-2
TGTGCCAGCAAAGTAGGGATCGAGTACGAGCAGTACTTC,CASKVGIEYEQYF,13,.,.,TRBV28,TRBJ2-7
TGTGCCTGGAGTATAGTGGCAGGGGCGAACACTGAAGCTTTCTTT,CAWSIVAGANTEAFF,15,.,.,TRBV30,TRBJ1-1
TGTGCCAGCAGCCAAGGCGCGGGGCAGGGGATCTATGGCTACACCTTC,CASSQGAGQGIYGYTF,16,.,.,TRBV7-9,TRBJ1-2
TGTGCCAGCTCACCGATGCGCCTGGACAAGAACACTGAAGCTTTCTTT,CASSPMRLDKNTEAFF,16,.,.,TRBV18,TRBJ1-1
TGTGCCAGCAGCTTCCTAGCGGGAAACACCGGGGAGCTGTTTTTT,CASSFLAGNTGELFF,15,.,TRBD2,TRBV7-9,TRBJ2-2
TGTGCCAGCAGTTTACCCGGACAGGCTGGAAACACCATATATTTT,CASSLPGQAGNTIYF,15,once,TRBD1,TRBV28,TRBJ1-3